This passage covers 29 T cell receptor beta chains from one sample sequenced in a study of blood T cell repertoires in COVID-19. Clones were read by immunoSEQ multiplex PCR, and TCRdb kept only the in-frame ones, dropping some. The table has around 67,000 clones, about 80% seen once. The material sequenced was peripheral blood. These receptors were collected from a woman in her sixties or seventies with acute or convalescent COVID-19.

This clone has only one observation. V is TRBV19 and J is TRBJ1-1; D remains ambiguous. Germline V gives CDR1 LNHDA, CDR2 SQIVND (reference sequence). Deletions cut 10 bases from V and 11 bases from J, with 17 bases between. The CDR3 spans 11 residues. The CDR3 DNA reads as TGTGCCATTAAGAAGAGAAACTCCGCTTTCTTT. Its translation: CAIKKRNSAFF.

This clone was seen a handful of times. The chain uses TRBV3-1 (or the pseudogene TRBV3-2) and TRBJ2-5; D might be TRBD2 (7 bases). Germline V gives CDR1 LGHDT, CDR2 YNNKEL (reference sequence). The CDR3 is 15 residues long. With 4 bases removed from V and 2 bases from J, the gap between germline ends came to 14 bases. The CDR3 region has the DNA TGTGCCAGCAGCCCATCGCGGGGGCTACAAGAGACCCAGTACTTC. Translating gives CASSPSRGLQETQYF.

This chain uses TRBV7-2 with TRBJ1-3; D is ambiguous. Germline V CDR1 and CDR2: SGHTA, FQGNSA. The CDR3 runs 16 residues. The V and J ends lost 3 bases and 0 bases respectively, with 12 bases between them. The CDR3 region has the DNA TGTGCCAGCAGCTTTGGCTTGGGGAGCTCTGGAAACACCATATATTTT. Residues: CASSFGLGSSGNTIYF.

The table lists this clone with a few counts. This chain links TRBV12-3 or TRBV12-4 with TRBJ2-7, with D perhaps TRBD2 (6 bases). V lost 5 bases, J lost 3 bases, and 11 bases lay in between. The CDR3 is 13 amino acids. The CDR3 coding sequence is TGTGCCAGCAGTCTTGGTAGCGGCTACGAGCAGTACTTC. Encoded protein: CASSLGSGYEQYF.

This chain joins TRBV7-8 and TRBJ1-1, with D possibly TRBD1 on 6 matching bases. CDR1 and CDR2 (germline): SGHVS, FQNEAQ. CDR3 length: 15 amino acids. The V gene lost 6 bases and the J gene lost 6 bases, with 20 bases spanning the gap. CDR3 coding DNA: TGTGCCAGCAGTTTACTGGGGGGGCGTTACGCTGAAGCTTTCTTT. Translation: CASSLLGGRYAEAFF.

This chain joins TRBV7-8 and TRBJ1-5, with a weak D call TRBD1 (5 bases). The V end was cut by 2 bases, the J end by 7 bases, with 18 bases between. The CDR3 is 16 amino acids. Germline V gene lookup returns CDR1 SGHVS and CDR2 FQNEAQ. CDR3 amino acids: CASSLMGRRVDQPQHF. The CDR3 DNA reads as TGTGCCAGCAGCTTAATGGGACGGAGGGTGGACCAGCCCCAGCATTTT.

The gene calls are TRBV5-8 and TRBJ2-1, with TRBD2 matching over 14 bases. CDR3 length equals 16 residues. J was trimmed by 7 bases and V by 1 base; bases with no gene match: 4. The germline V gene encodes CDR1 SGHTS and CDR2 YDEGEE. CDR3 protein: CASSLSGTSGGNEQFF. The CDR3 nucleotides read TGTGCCAGCAGCTTGTCTGGGACTAGCGGGGGAAATGAGCAGTTCTTC.

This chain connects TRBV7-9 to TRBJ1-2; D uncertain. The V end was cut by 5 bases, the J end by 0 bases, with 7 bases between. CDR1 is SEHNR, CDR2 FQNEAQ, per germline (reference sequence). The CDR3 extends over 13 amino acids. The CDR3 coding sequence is TGTGCCAGCAGCCCCTCAGCTAACTATGGCTACACCTTC. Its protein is CASSPSANYGYTF.

The CDR3 DNA sequence: TGCGCCAGCAGCCAAGGGGGCGGGGTGAACACTGAAGCTTTCTTT. It codes for CASSQGGGVNTEAFF. The chain uses TRBV4-1 and TRBJ1-1; tentatively, D is TRBD1 (5 bases). V was trimmed by 1 base and J by 0 bases, leaving 9 bases between them. Per the germline V gene, CDR1 is MGHRA and CDR2 is YSYEKL. The CDR3 is made up of 15 amino acids.

For the CDR3, the DNA is TGTGCCAGCAGCCGTGACAGTACTACCTATGGCTACACCTTC. Its translation: CASSRDSTTYGYTF. The chain joins TRBV7-2 to TRBJ1-2; tentative D call: TRBD1 (5 bases). V was pared by 5 bases and J by 4 bases, with 14 bases between. Germline V CDR1 and CDR2: SGHTA, FQGNSA. This CDR3 comprises 14 residues.

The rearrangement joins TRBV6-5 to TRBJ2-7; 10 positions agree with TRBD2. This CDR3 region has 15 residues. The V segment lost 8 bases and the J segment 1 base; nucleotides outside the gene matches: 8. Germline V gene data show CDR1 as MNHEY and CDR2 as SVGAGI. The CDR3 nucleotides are TGTGCCAGCGCGCCTAGCGGGAGAGCTTCCTACGAGCAGTACTTC. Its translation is CASAPSGRASYEQYF.

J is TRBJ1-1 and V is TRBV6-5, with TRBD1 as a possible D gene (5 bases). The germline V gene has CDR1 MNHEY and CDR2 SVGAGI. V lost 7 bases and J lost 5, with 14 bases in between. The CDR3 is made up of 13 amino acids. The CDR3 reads CASKKPGRTEAFF. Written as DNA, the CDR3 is TGTGCCAGCAAAAAACCAGGGAGGACTGAAGCTTTCTTT.

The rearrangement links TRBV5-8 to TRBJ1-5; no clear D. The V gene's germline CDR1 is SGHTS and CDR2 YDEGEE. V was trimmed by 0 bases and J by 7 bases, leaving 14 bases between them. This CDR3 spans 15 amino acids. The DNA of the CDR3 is TGTGCCAGCAGCTTGGGAAACATAGGAGGCCAGCCCCAGCATTTT. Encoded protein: CASSLGNIGGQPQHF.

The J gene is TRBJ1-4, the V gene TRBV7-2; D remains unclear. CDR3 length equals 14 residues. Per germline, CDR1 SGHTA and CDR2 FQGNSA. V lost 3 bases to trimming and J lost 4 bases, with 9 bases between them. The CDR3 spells CASSFGSSNEKLFF. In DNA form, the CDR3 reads TGTGCCAGCAGCTTCGGGTCAAGTAATGAAAAACTGTTTTTT.

In nucleotides, the CDR3 is TGTGCCAGCAGCTTCGGCAGGGACTATGGCTACACCTTC. It specifies CASSFGRDYGYTF. V gene TRBV7-2 combines with J gene TRBJ1-2; D is possibly TRBD1 (5 bases). Germline lookup yields CDR1 SGHTA and CDR2 FQGNSA. V shed 3 bases and J shed 3 bases, with 8 bases lying between them. The CDR3 has 13 amino acids. Full variable domain (missing parts from reference TRBV7-2 and TRBJ1-2): GAGVSQSPSNKVTEKGKDVELRCDPISGHTALYWYRQSLGQGLEFLIYFQGNSAPDKSGLPSDRFSAERTGGSVSTLTIQRTQQEDSAVYLCASSFGRDYGYTFGSGTRLTVV.

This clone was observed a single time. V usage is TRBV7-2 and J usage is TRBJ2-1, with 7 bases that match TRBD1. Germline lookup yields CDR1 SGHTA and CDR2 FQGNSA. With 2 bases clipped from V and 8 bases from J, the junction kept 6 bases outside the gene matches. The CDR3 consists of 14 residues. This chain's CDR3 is CASSLIGGADEQFF. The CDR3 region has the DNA TGTGCCAGCAGCTTAATAGGGGGCGCCGATGAGCAGTTCTTC.

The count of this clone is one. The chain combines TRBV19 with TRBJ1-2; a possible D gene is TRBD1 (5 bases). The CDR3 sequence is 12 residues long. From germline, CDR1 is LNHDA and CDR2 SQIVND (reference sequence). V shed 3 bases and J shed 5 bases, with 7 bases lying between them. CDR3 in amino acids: CASSMPGYGYTF. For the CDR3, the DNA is TGTGCCAGTAGTATGCCAGGGTATGGCTACACCTTC.

The CDR3 is CASSLGLMGAHGETQYF. CDR3 nucleotide sequence: TGTGCCAGCAGCTTGGGGCTTATGGGGGCGCACGGGGAGACCCAGTACTTC. This rearrangement joins TRBV5-4 to TRBJ2-5, with TRBD1 as a possible D gene (6 bases). Trimming took off 0 bases at V and 5 bases at J, with 20 bases between the two ends. The CDR3 spans 17 residues. CDR1 and CDR2 (germline): SGHNT, YYREEE (reference sequence).

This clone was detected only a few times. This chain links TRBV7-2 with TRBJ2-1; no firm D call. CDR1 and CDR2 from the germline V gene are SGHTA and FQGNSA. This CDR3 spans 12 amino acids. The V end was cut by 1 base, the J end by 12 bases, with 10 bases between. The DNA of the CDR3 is TGTGCCAGCAGCTTAGTCGGCTGGGCGCAGTTCTTC. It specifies CASSLVGWAQFF.

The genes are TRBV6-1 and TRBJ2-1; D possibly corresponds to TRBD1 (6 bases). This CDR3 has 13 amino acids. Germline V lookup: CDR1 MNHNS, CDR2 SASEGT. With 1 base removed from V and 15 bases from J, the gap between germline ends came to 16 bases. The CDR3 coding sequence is TGTGCCAGCAGTGAAGTTGGGGACACTCCCAGGTTCTTC. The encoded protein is CASSEVGDTPRFF.

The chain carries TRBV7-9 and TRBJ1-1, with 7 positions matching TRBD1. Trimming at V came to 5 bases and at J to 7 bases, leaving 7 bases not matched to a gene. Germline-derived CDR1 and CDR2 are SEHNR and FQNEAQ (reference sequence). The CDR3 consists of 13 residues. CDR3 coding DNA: TGTGCCAGCAGCCGACAGGGCTTAGGTGAAGCTTTCTTT. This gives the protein CASSRQGLGEAFF.

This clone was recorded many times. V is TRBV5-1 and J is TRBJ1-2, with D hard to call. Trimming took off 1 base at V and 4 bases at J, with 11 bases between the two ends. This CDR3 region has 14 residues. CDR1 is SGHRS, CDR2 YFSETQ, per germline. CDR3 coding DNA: TGCGCCAGCAGCTTGCAAGAGGGAGGCTATGGCTACACCTTC. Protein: CASSLQEGGYGYTF. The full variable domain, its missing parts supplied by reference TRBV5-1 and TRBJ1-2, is KAGVTQTPRYLIKTRGQQVTLSCSPISGHRSVSWYQQTPGQGLQFLFEYFSETQRNKGNFPGRFSGRQFSNSRSEMNVSTLELGDSALYLCASSLQEGGYGYTFGSGTRLTVV.

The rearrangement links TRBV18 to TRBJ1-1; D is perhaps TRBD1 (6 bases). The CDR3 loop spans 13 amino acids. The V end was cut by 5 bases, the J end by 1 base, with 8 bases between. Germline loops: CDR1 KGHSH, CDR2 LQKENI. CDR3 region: CASSGQKNTEAFF. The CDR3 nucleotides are TGTGCCAGCTCAGGACAGAAGAACACTGAAGCTTTCTTT. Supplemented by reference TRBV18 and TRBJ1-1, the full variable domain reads NAGVMQNPRHLVRRRGQEARLRCSPMKGHSHVYWYRQLPEEGLKFMVYLQKENIIDESGMPKERFSAEFPKEGPSILRIQQVVRGDSAAYFCASSGQKNTEAFFGQGTRLTVV.

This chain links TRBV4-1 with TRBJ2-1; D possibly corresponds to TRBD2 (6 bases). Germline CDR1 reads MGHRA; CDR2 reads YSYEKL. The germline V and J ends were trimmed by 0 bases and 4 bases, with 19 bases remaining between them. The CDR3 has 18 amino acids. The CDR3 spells CASSQDPPGASRYNEQFF. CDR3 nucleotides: TGCGCCAGCAGCCAAGATCCCCCGGGAGCTAGTAGGTACAATGAGCAGTTCTTC.

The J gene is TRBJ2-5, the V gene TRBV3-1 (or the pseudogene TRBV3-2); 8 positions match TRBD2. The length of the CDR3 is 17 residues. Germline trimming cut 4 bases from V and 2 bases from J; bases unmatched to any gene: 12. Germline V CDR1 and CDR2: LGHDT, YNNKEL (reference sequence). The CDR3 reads CASSRSPGRAGQETQYF. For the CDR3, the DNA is TGTGCCAGCAGCCGGAGTCCCGGGAGGGCGGGGCAAGAGACCCAGTACTTC.

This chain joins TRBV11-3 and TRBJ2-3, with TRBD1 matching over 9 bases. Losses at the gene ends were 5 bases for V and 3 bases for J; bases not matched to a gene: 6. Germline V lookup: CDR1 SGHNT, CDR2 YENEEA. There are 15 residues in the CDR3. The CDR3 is CASSKDRGRTDTQYF. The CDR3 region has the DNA TGTGCCAGCAGCAAGGACAGGGGTAGAACAGATACGCAGTATTTT.

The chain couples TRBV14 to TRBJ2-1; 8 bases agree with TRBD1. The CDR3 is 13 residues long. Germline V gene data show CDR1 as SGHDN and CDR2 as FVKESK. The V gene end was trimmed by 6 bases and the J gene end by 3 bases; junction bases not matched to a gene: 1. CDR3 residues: CASRGQGYNEQFF. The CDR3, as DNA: TGTGCCAGCAGAGGACAGGGCTACAATGAGCAGTTCTTC.

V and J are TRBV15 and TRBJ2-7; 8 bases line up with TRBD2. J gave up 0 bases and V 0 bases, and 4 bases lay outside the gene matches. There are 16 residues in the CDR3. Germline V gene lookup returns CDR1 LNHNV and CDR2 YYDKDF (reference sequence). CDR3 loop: CATSRDSAGGSYEQYF. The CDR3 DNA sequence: TGTGCCACCAGCAGAGATTCGGCGGGAGGCTCCTACGAGCAGTACTTC.

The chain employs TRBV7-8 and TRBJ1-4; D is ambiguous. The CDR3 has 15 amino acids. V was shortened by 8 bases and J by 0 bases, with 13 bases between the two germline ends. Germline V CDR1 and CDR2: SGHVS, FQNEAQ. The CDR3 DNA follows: TGTGCCAGCGGGCTGGGTTCAGCAACTAATGAAAAACTGTTTTTT. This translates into CASGLGSATNEKLFF.